This T cell receptor beta chain stems from a study of blood T cell repertoires in COVID-19. Study at large: Donors in the United States, Italy and Spain gave samples during acute or convalescent COVID-19. T cells, B-cell-depleted T cells, or PBMCs supplied cDNA or gDNA.

Comment on this clone: Other nucleotide sequences in the sample specify the same CDR3.

In the original workflow: Reference gene primer amplification gave nucleated cell count estimates. TCRdb's table, derived via immunoSEQ multiplex PCR, lists solely in-frame clones and lacks some. Clone size and V and J calls were adopted from that table, with D and trimming inferred from the DNA. The data contain about 36,000 clones, more than 80% of them singletons. This CDR3 contains 12 residues. Looked up from germline, CDR1 is SGHTA and CDR2 is FQGNSA. The V gene lost 0 bases and the J gene lost 7 bases, with 4 bases spanning the gap. Sequencing was done on a sample of peripheral blood. The sequence came from a human donor in a cohort sampled during active or convalescent COVID-19. The donor label of this sample is uncertain. J is TRBJ2-1 and V is TRBV7-2; D not resolved. CDR3 sequence: CASSLARNEQFF. The CDR3 DNA sequence: TGTGCCAGCAGCTTAGCGCGGAATGAGCAGTTCTTC.